This T cell receptor beta chain was sequenced for a study of tumor-infiltrating lymphocytes in primary liver carcinoma. This clonotype was observed a few times. CDR3 length: 13 residues. Between the trimmed V and J ends, which lost 4 bases and 5 bases, there was a span of 15 bases. Germline CDR1 reads GTSNPN; CDR2 reads SVGIG (reference sequence). Co-extracted RNA and DNA came from around 18-30 mg of unsorted bulk tissue. The template, around 540 ng total RNA, yielded TCR beta cDNA made with a constant-region primer. Nested multiplex PCR, run for three rounds with slightly modified ARM-PCR, yielded TCR beta libraries. For 10 cycles apiece, the opening two PCR rounds ran with TRBV1-TRBV30 forward primers and a C-beta reverse primer. Using its own MiXCR run on the multiplex PCR reads, TCRdb lists one record per CDR3 protein. The sample contains approximately 120,000 distinct CDR3 sequences, 64% of which appear only once.

The source is a woman aged 55-69 years with primary liver carcinoma and hepatitis B virus infection. The chain links TRBV30 to TRBJ2-7; D unresolved. The sequenced material came from liver tumor tissue from sampling region 3. Subset: tumor region T3, left-lateral pole. CDR3 residues: CAWKRPAGHEQYF. CDR3 sequence (DNA): TGTGCCTGGAAGCGCCCGGCCGGTCACGAGCAGTACTTC.